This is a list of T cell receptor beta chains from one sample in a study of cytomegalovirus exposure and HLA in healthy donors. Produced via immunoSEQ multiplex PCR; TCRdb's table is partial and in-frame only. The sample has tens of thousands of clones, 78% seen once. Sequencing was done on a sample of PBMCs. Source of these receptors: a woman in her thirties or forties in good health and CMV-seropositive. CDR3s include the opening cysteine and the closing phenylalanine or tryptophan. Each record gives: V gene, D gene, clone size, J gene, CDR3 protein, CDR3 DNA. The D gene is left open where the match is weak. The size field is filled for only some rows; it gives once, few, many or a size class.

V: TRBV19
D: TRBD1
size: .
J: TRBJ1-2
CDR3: CASEFGQGAAYGYTF
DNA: TGTGCCAGTGAATTTGGGCAGGGGGCGGCCTATGGCTACACCTTC

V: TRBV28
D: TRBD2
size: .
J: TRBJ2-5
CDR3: CASSPSGGAETQYF
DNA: TGTGCCAGCAGCCCTAGCGGGGGGGCAGAGACCCAGTACTTC

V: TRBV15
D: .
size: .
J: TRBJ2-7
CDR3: CATSRDFVSYEQYF
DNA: TGTGCCACCAGCAGAGACTTCGTTTCCTACGAGCAGTACTTC

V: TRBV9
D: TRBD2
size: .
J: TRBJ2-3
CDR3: CASSVVSGGPLGGAQYF
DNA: TGTGCCAGCAGCGTAGTTAGCGGGGGGCCCCTAGGTGGGGCGCAGTATTTT

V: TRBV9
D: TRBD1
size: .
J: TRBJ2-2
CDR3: CASSAGQGIGLFF
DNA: TGTGCCAGCAGCGCCGGACAGGGTATTGGCCTGTTTTTT

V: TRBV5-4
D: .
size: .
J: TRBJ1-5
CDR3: CATHRGQGPQHF
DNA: TGTGCCACGCATCGAGGCCAGGGGCCCCAGCATTTT

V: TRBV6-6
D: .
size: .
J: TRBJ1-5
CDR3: CASSYSGGNQPQHF
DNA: TGTGCCAGCAGTTATTCGGGGGGCAATCAGCCCCAGCATTTT

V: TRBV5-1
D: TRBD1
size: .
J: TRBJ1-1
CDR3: CASSSGQGHTEAFF
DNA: TGCGCCAGCAGCTCGGGACAGGGACACACTGAAGCTTTCTTT

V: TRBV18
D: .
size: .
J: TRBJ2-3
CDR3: CASSPGGSTDTQYF
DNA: TGTGCCAGCTCACCGGGGGGTAGCACAGATACGCAGTATTTT

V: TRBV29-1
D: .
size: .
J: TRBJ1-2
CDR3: CSVDTGYGYTF
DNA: TGCAGCGTTGATACGGGTTATGGCTACACCTTC

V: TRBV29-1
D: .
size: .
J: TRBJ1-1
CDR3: CSARRGPVGTEAFF
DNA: TGCAGCGCCCGGAGGGGACCGGTGGGCACTGAAGCTTTCTTT

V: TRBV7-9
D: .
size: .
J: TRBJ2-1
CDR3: CASSLTSGSGNEQFF
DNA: TGTGCCAGCAGTCTGACTAGTGGGTCGGGCAATGAGCAGTTCTTC

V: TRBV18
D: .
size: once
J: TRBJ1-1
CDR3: CASSGGENTEAFF
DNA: TGTGCCAGCTCAGGCGGGGAGAACACTGAAGCTTTCTTT

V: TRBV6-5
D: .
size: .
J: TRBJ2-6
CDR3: CASSYGGAGANVLTF
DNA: TGTGCCAGCAGTTACGGGGGCGCTGGGGCCAACGTCCTGACTTTC

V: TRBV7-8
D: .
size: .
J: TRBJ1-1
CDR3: CAIIKTMNTEAFF
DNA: TGTGCCATTATAAAAACAATGAACACTGAAGCTTTCTTT

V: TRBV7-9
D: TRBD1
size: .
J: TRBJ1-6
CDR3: CASSSGTGGGNSPLHF
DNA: TGTGCCAGCAGCTCGGGGACAGGGGGCGGTAATTCACCCCTCCACTTT

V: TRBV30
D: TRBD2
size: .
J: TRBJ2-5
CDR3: CAWSVHGGAGETQYF
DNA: TGTGCCTGGAGTGTACACGGGGGAGCGGGGGAGACCCAGTACTTC

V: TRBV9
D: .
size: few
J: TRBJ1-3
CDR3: CASSVRGDSGNTIYF
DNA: TGTGCCAGCAGCGTTCGGGGGGACTCTGGAAACACCATATATTTT

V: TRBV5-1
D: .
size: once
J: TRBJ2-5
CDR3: CASSSQGYTYQETQYF
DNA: TGCGCCAGCAGCTCCCAGGGCTATACGTACCAAGAGACCCAGTACTTC

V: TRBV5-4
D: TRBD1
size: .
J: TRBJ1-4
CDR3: CASSFGTAYATNEKLFF
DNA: TGTGCCAGCAGCTTCGGGACAGCCTATGCAACTAATGAAAAACTGTTTTTT

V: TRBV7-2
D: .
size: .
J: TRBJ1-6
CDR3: CASSLNSVKGTPLHF
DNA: TGTGCCAGCAGCTTAAACAGTGTGAAGGGGACACCCCTCCACTTT

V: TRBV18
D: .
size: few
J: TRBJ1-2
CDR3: CASSLDRFGYTF
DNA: TGTGCCAGCTCACTGGACAGATTTGGCTACACCTTC

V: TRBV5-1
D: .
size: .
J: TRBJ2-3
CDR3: CASSPISAGSTDTQYF
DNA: TGCGCCAGCAGCCCAATATCAGCAGGTAGCACAGATACGCAGTATTTT

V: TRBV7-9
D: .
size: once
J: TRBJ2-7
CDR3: CASSLVGSGSFFYEQYF
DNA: TGTGCCAGCAGCTTAGTAGGTAGCGGCAGCTTCTTTTACGAGCAGTACTTC

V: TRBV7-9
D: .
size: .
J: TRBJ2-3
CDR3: CSSSLGLSDTQYF
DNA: TGTTCCAGCAGCCTAGGACTTTCAGATACGCAGTATTTT

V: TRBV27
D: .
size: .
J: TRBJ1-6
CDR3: CASSLRQGNSPLHF
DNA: TGTGCCAGCAGTTTACGGCAGGGTAATTCACCCCTCCACTTT

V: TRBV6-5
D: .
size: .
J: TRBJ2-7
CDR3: CASSRTQGYYEQYF
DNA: TGTGCCAGCAGTCGAACCCAGGGGTACTACGAGCAGTACTTC

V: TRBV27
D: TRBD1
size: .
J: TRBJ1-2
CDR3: CASSLTGSKGYTF
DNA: TGTGCCAGCAGTTTGACAGGGTCGAAAGGCTACACCTTC

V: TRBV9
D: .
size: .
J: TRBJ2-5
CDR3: CASSAGLYGAQYF
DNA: TGTGCCAGCAGCGCGGGACTCTATGGCGCCCAGTACTTC

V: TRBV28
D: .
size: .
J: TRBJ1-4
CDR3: CASHGGSREKLFF
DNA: TGTGCCAGCCACGGAGGGTCGCGTGAAAAACTGTTTTTT

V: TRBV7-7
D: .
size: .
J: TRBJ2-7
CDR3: CASSYNQGAGEQYF
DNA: TGTGCCAGCAGCTATAATCAAGGGGCTGGGGAGCAGTACTTC

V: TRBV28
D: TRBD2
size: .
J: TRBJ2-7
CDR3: CASRAPVGGGSYEQYF
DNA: TGTGCCAGCAGAGCCCCGGTTGGCGGGGGATCCTACGAGCAGTACTTC

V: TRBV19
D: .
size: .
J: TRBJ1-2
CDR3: CASTLHGDYGYTF
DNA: TGTGCCAGTACCCTTCACGGGGACTATGGCTACACCTTC

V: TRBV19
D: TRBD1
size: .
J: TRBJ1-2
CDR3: CASMGDSYGYTF
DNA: TGTGCCAGTATGGGGGACAGTTATGGCTACACCTTC

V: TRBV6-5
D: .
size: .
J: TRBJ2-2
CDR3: CASSSQYGELFF
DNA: TGTGCCAGCAGTTCTCAGTACGGGGAGCTGTTTTTT

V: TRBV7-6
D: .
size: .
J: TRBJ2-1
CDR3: CASRSTPPQEQFF
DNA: TGTGCCAGCAGATCGACACCCCCACAGGAGCAGTTCTTC

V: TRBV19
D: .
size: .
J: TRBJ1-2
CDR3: CASSRGDTGFNYGYTF
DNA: TGTGCCAGTAGTAGAGGGGACACGGGATTTAACTATGGCTACACCTTC

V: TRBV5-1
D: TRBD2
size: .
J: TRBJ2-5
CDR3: CASSWGGNIGETQYF
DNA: TGCGCCAGCAGCTGGGGGGGAAACATCGGGGAGACCCAGTACTTC

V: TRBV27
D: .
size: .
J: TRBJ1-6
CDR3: CASSLAAGNNSPLHF
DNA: TGTGCCAGCAGTTTAGCGGCAGGGAATAATTCACCCCTCCACTTT

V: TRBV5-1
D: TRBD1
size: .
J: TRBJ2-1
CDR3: CASSFGGQGNNEQFF
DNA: TGCGCCAGCAGCTTCGGGGGACAGGGCAACAATGAGCAGTTCTTC

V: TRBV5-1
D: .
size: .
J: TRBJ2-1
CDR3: CASSLELQGPYNEQFF
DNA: TGCGCCAGCAGCTTGGAGTTACAGGGCCCCTACAATGAGCAGTTCTTC

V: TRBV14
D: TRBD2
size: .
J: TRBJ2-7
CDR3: CASSHSGLAGRQYF
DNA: TGTGCCAGCAGCCACTCGGGACTAGCGGGCCGGCAGTACTTC

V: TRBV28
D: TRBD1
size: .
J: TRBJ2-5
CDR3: CASSPHPATGGPETQYF
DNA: TGTGCCAGCAGTCCCCACCCTGCGACAGGGGGACCAGAGACCCAGTACTTC

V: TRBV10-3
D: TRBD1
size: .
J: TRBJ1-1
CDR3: CAIMRQGASKISTEAFF
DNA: TGTGCCATCATGAGACAGGGGGCTAGTAAAATATCCACTGAAGCTTTCTTT

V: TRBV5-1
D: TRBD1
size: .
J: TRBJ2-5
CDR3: CASSFPRQGAQETQYF
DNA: TGCGCCAGCAGCTTCCCTAGACAGGGGGCTCAAGAGACCCAGTACTTC

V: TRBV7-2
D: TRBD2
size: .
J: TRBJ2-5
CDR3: CASSLYLGGGIETQYF
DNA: TGTGCCAGCAGCTTATATCTTGGGGGGGGGATAGAGACCCAGTACTTC

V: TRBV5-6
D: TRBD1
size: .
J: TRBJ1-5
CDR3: CASSLAGRGRDQPQHF
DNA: TGTGCCAGCAGCTTGGCCGGCAGGGGGCGCGATCAGCCCCAGCATTTT

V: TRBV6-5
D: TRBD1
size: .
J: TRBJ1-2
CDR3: CASSRQGSNYGYTF
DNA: TGTGCCAGCAGCCGACAGGGTTCTAACTATGGCTACACCTTC

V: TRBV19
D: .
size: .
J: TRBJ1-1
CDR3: CASSIRRGNTEAFF
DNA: TGTGCCAGTAGTATTAGGAGGGGGAACACTGAAGCTTTCTTT

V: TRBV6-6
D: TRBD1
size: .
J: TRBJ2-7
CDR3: CASSIGTGDNF
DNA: TGTGCCAGCAGTATCGGGACAGGTGATAACTTC

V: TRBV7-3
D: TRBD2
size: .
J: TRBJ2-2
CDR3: CASSAGLAQAGELFF
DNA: TGTGCCAGCAGCGCCGGACTAGCGCAGGCCGGGGAGCTGTTTTTT

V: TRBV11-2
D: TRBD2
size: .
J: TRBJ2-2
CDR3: CATPTSGGTPGTGELFF
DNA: TGTGCCACCCCGACTAGCGGGGGGACTCCGGGCACCGGGGAGCTGTTTTTT

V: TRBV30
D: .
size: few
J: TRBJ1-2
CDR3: CAWSLDIRRGYTF
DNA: TGTGCCTGGAGCCTGGACATCCGTCGAGGCTACACCTTC

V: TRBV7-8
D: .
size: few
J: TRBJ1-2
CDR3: CASSSTIGGENGYTF
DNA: TGTGCCAGCAGCTCAACGATCGGGGGTGAGAATGGCTACACCTTC

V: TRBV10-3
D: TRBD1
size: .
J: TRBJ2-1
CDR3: CAISGGQGGNEQFF
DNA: TGTGCCATCAGTGGGGGACAGGGTGGGAATGAGCAGTTCTTC

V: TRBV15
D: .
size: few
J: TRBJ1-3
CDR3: CATSRDRDLSGNTIYF
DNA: TGTGCCACCAGCAGAGACAGGGATCTTTCTGGAAACACCATATATTTT

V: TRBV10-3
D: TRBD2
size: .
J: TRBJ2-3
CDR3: CAIMGLAGTDTQYF
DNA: TGTGCCATCATGGGACTAGCGGGCACAGATACGCAGTATTTT

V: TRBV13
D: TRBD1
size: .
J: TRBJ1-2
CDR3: CASSFNRGLGGYTF
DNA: TGTGCCAGCAGCTTCAACAGGGGGCTGGGAGGCTACACCTTC

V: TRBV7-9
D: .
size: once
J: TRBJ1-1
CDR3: CSSSRGPEAFF
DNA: TGTTCCAGCAGCCGTGGGCCCGAAGCTTTCTTT

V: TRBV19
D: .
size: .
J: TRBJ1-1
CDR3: CATSRDVGTEAFF
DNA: TGTGCCACTAGCCGGGATGTAGGCACTGAAGCTTTCTTT